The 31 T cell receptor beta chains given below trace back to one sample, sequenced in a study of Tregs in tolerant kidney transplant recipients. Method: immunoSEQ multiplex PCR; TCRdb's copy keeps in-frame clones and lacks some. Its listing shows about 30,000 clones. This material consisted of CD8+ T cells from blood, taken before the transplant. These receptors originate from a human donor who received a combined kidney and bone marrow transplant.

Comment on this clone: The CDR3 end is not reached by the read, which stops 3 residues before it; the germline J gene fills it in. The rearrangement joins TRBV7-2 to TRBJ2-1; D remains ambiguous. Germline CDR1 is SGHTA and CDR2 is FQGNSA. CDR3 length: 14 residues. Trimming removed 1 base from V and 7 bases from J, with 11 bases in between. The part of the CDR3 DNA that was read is TGTGCCAGCAGCTTAGGACCTTCGGGTAATGAG. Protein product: CASSLGPSGNE. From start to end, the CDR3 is CASSLGPSGNEQFF.

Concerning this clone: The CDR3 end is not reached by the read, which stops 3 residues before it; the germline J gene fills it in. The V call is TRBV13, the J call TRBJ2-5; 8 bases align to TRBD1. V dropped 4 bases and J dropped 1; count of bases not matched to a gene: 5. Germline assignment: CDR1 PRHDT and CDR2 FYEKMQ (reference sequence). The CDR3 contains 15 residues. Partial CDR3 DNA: TGTGCCAGCAGCTCCGGACAGGGTGGCCAAGAGACC. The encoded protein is CASSSGQGGQET. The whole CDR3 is CASSSGQGGQETQYF.

CDR3 sequence: CASSIIDREGVDTEAFF. CDR3 bases read: TGTGCCAGTAGTATTATTGACAGGGAGGGGGTCGACACTGAA. The chain uses TRBV19 and TRBJ1-1; 7 nucleotides line up with TRBD1. The observed sequence ends 3 residues before the CDR3 terminus, with the missing tail filled in from the germline J gene. This CDR3 has 17 residues. J lost 3 bases, V lost 3 bases, and 13 bases had no gene match. CDR1 LNHDA and CDR2 SQIVND come from the germline V gene (reference sequence).

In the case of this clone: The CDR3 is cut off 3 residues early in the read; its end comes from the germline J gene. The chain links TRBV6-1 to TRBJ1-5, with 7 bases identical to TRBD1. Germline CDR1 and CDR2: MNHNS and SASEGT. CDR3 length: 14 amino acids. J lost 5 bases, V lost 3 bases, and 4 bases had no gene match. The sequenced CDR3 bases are TGTGCCAGCAGTGAGGGGACAGCCCATCAGCCC. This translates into CASSEGTAHQP. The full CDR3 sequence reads CASSEGTAHQPQHF.

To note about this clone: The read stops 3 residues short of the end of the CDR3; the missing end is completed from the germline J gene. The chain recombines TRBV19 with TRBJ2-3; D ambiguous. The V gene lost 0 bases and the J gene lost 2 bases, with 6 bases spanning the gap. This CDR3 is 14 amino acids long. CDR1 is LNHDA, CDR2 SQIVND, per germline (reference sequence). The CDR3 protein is CASSIDLSTDTQYF. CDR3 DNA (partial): TGTGCCAGTAGTATAGATCTATCCACAGATACG.

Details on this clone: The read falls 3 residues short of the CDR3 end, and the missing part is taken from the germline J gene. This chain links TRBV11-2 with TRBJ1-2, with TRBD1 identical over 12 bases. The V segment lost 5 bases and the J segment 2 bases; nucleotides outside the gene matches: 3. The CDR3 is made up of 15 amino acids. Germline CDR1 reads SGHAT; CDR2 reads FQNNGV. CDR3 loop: CASSTGTGGNYGYTF. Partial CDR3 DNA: TGTGCCAGCAGCACCGGGACAGGGGGCAACTATGGC.

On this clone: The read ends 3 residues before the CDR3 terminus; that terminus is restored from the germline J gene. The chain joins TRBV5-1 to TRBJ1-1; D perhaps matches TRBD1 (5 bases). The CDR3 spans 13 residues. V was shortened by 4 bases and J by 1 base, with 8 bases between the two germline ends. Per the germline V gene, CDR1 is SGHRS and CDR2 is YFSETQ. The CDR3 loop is CASSQRGNTEAFF. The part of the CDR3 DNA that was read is TGCGCCAGCAGCCAGAGGGGGAACACTGAA.

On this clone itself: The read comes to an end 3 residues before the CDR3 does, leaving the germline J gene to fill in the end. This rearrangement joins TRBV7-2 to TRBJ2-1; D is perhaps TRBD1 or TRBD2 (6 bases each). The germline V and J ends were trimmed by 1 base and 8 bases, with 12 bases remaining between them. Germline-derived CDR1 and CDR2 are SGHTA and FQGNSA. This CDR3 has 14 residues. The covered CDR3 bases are TGTGCCAGCAGCTTAGTGGAGGAGGGGGATGAG. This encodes CASSLVEEGDE. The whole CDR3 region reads CASSLVEEGDEQFF. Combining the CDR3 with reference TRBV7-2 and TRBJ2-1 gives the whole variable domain GAGVSQSPSNKVTEKGKDVELRCDPISGHTALYWYRQSLGQGLEFLIYFQGNSAPDKSGLPSDRFSAERTGGSVSTLTIQRTQQEDSAVYLCASSLVEEGDEQFFGPGTRLTVL.

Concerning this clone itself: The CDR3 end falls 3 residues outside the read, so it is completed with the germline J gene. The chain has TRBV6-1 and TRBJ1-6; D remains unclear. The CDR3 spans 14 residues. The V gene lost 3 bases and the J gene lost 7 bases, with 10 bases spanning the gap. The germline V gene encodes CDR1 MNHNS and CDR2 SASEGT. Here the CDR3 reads CASSETFSNSPLHF. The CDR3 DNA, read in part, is TGTGCCAGCAGTGAGACATTCTCCAATTCACCC.

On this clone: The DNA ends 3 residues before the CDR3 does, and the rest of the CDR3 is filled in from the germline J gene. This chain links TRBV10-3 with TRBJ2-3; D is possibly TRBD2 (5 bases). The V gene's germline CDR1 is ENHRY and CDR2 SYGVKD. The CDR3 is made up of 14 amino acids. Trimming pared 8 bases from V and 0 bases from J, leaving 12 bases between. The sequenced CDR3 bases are TGTGCCATCTCTCGACGGACTAGCACAGATACG. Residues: CAISRRTSTDT. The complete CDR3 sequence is CAISRRTSTDTQYF.

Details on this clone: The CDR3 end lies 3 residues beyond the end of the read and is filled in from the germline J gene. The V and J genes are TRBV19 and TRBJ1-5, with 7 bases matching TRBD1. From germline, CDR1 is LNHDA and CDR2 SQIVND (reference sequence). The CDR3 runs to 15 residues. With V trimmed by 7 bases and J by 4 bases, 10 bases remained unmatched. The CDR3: CASTPGTVFNQPQHF. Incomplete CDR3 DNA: TGTGCCAGTACCCCAGGGACAGTGTTTAATCAGCCC. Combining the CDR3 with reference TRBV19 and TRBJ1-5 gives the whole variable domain DGGITQSPKYLFRKEGQNVTLSCEQNLNHDAMYWYRQDPGQGLRLIYYSQIVNDFQKGDIAEGYSVSREKKESFPLTVTSAQKNPTAFYLCASTPGTVFNQPQHFGDGTRLSIL.

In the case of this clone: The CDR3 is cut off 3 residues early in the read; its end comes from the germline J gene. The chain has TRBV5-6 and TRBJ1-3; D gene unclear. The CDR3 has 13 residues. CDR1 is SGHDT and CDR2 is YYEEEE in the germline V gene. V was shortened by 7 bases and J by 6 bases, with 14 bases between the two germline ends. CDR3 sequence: CASEEGTENTIYF. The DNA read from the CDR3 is TGTGCCAGCGAGGAGGGTACTGAAAACACC. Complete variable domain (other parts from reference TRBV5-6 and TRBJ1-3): DAGVTQSPTHLIKTRGQQVTLRCSPKSGHDTVSWYQQALGQGPQFIFQYYEEEERQRGNFPDRFSGHQFPNYSSELNVNALLLGDSALYLCASEEGTENTIYFGEGSWLTVV.

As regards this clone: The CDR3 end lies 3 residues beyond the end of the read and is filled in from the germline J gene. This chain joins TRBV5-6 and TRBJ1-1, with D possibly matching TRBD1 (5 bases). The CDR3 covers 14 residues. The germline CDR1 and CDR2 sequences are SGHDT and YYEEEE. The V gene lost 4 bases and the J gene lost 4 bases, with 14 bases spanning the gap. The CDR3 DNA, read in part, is TGTGCCAGCAGCGCAGCCCCCGGGGGCACTGAA. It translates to CASSAAPGGTE. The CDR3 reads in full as CASSAAPGGTEAFF.

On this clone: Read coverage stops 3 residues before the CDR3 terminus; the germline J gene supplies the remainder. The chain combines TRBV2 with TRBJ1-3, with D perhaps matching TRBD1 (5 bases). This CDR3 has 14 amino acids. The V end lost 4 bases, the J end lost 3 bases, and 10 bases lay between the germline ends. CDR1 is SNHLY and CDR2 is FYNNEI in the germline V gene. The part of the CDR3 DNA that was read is TGTGCCAGCAGTGGCGACAGAGGTGGAAACACC. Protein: CASSGDRGGNT. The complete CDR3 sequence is CASSGDRGGNTIYF.

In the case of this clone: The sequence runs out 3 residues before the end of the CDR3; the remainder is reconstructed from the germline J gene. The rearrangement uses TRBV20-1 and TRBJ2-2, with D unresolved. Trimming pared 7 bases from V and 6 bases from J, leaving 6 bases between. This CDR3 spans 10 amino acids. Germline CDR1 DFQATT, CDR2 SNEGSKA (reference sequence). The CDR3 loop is CSVLAGELFF. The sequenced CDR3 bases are TGCAGTGTTTTAGCCGGGGAG.

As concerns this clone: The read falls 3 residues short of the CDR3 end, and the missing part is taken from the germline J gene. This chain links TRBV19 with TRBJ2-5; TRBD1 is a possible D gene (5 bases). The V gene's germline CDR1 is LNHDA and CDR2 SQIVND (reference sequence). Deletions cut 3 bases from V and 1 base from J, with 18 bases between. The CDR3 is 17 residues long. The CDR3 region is CASSMVLETVIQETQYF. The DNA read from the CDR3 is TGTGCCAGTAGTATGGTCCTTGAGACAGTCATCCAAGAGACC. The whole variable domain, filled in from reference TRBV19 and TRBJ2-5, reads DGGITQSPKYLFRKEGQNVTLSCEQNLNHDAMYWYRQDPGQGLRLIYYSQIVNDFQKGDIAEGYSVSREKKESFPLTVTSAQKNPTAFYLCASSMVLETVIQETQYFGPGTRLLVL.

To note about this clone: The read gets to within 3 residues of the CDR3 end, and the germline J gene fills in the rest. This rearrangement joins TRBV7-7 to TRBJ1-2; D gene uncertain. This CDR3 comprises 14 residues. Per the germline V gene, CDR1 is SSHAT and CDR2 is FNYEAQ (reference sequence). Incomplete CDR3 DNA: TGTGCCAGCAGCTCTCAGGCGTTCAGCATGGGC. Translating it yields CASSSQAFSMG. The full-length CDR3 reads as CASSSQAFSMGYTF.

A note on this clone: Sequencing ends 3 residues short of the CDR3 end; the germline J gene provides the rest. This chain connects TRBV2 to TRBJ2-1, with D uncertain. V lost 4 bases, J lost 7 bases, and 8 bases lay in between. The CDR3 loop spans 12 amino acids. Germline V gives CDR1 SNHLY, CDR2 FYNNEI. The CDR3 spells CASSGLLNEQFF. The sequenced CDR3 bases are TGTGCCAGCAGTGGACTGTTAAATGAG.

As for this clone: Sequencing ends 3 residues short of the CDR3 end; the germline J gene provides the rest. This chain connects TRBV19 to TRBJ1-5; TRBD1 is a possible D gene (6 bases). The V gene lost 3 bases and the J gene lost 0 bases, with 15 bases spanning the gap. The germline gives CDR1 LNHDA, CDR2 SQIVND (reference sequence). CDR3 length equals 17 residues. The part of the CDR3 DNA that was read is TGTGCCAGTAGTATTTTCCCACAGGGTAATAGCAATCAGCCC. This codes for CASSIFPQGNSNQP. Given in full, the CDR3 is CASSIFPQGNSNQPQHF.

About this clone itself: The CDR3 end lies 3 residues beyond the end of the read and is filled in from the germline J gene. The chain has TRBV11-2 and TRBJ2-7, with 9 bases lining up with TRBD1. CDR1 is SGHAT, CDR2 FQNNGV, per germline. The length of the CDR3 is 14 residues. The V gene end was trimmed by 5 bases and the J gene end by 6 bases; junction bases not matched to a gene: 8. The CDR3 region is CASSLQGQGPEQYF. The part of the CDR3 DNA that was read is TGTGCCAGCAGCCTCCAGGGACAGGGCCCCGAG.

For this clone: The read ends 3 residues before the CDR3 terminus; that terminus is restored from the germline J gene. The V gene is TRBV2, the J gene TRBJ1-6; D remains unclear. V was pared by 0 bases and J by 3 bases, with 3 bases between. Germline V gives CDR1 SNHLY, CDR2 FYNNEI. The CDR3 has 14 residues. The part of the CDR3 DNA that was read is TGTGCCAGCAGTGAAGCGCGCTATAATTCACCC. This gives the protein CASSEARYNSP. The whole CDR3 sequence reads CASSEARYNSPLHF.

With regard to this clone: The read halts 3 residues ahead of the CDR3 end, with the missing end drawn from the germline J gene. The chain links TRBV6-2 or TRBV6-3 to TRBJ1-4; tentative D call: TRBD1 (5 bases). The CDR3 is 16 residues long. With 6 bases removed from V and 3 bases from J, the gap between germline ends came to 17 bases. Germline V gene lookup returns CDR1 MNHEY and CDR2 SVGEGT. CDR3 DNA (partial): TGTGCCAGCAGCCAAACAGGTCTCGCGGCTAATGAAAAA. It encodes CASSQTGLAANEK. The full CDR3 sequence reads CASSQTGLAANEKLFF.

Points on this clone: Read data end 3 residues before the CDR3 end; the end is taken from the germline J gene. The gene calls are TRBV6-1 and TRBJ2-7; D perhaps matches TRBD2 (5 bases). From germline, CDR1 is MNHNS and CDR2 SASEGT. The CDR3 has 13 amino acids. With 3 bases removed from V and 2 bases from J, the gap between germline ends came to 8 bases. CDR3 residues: CASSDVGAYEQYF. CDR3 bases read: TGTGCCAGCAGTGACGTCGGGGCCTACGAG.

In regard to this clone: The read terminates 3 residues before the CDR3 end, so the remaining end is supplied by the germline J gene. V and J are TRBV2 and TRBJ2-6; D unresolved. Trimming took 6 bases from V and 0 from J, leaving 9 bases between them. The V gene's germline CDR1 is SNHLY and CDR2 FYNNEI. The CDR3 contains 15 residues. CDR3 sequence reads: CASRAYYSGANVLTF. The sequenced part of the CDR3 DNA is TGTGCCAGCAGAGCTTATTACTCTGGGGCCAACGTC.

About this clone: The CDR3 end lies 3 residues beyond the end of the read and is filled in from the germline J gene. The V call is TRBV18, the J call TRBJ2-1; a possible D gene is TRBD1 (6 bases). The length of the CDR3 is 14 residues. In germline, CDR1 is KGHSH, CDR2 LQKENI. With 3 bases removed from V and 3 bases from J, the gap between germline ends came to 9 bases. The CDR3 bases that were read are TGTGCCAGCTCACCTACGGACAGCTACAATGAG. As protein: CASSPTDSYNE. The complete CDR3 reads CASSPTDSYNEQFF.

CDR3: CASSWDSDEAFF. The sequenced part of the CDR3 DNA is TGTGCCAGCAGTTGGGACAGCGATGAA. The chain has TRBV5-6 and TRBJ1-1, with TRBD1 matching 7 bases. The read ends 3 residues early relative to the CDR3; the germline J gene fills the gap. CDR1 is SGHDT and CDR2 is YYEEEE in the germline V gene. This CDR3 has 12 residues. The junction had 5 bases not matched to a gene; V was cut back by 5 bases and J by 7 bases. The variable domain in full, with the rest retrieved from reference TRBV5-6 and TRBJ1-1, is DAGVTQSPTHLIKTRGQQVTLRCSPKSGHDTVSWYQQALGQGPQFIFQYYEEEERQRGNFPDRFSGHQFPNYSSELNVNALLLGDSALYLCASSWDSDEAFFGQGTRLTVV.

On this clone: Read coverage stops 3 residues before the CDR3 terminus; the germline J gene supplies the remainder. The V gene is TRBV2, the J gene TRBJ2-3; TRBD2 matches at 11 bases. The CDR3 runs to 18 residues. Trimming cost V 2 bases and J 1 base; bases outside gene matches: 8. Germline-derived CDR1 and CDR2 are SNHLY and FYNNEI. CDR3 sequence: CASSETLLAGGGTDTQYF. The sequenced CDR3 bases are TGTGCCAGCAGTGAAACCCTCTTAGCGGGAGGGGGCACAGATACG.

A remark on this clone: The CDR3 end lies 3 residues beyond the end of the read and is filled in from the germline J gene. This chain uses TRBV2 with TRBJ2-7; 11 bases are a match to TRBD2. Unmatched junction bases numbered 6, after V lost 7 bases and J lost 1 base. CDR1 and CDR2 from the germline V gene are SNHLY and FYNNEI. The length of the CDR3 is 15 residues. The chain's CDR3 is CASIPTSGASYEQYF. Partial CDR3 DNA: TGTGCCAGCATCCCGACTAGCGGGGCTTCCTACGAG. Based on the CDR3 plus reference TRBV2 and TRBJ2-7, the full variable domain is EPEVTQTPSHQVTQMGQEVILRCVPISNHLYFYWYRQILGQKVEFLVSFYNNEISEKSEIFDDQFSVERPDGSNFTLKIRSTKLEDSAMYFCASIPTSGASYEQYFGPGTRLTVT.

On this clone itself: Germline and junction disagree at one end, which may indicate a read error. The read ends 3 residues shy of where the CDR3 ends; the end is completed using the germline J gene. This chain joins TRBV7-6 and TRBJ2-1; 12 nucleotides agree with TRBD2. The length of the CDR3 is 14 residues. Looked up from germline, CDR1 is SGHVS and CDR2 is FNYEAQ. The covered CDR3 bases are TGTGCCAGCAGCCTAGCGGGAGGGGGAAATGAG. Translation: CASSLAGGGNE. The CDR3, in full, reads CASSLAGGGNEQFF.

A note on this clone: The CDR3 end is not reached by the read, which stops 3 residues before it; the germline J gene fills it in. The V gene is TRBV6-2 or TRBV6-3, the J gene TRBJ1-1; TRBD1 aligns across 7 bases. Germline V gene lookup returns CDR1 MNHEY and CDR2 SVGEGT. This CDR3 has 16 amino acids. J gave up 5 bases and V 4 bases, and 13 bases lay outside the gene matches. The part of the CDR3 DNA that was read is TGTGCCAGCAGTTCTATCTCGGACAGGCCGGGGACTGAA. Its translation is CASSSISDRPGTE. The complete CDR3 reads CASSSISDRPGTEAFF.

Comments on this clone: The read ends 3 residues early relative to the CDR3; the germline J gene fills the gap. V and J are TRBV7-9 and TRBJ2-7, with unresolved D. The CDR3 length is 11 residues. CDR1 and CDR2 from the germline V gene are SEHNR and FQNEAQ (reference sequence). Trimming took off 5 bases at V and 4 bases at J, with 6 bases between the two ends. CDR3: CASSLLYEQYF. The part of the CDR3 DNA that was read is TGTGCCAGCAGCCTCCTATACGAG.